This TCR beta chain was sequenced for a study of shared clonotypes between healthy human individuals. As for the study in general: Donor ages ranged 18 to 49 years: a couple of women, a few men. Study-level results: Around 5% of naive CD4 clonotypes were common to a few donors.

Notes on this clone: The antigen is not known.

Trimming took 5 bases from V and 2 from J; bases not matched to a gene: 8. In germline, CDR1 is SEHNR, CDR2 FQNEAQ (reference sequence). The CDR3 sequence is 15 residues long. Generated by immunoSEQ multiplex PCR, the TCRdb table keeps only in-frame clones and is missing some. The sample lists about 1.1 million clones, about 80% occurring once. The chain has TRBV7-9 and TRBJ1-2, with 7 bases fitting TRBD1. Sequenced: memory CD4+ T cells from PBMCs. Subset given: CD45RA-negative fraction. The sequence came from a man younger than 35 in good health. Some clones in this sample may be carry-over from other donors' samples. The CDR3, as DNA: TGTGCCAGCAGCAGATCCGGGACAGACAACTATGGCTACACCTTC. This codes for CASSRSGTDNYGYTF.